One and the same sample provided the 9 T cell receptor beta chains below, sequenced in a study of shared clonotypes between healthy human individuals. The assay was immunoSEQ multiplex PCR, and TCRdb's table has in-frame clones only and misses some. In the table there are about 480,000 clones, 79% of which are singletons. The sequencing sample was made of PBMCs. The receptors derive from a woman in her thirties or forties in good health. Some clones in this sample may be carry-over from other donors' samples.

This chain joins TRBV5-1 and TRBJ2-5; 7 bases align to TRBD2. CDR1 is SGHRS and CDR2 is YFSETQ in the germline V gene. The CDR3 consists of 14 residues. Germline trimming cut 4 bases from V and 5 bases from J; bases unmatched to any gene: 8. The CDR3 region is CASSPGLGGETQYF. The CDR3 nucleotides are TGCGCCAGCAGCCCCGGACTAGGAGGGGAGACCCAGTACTTC.

The chain employs TRBV19 and TRBJ1-1; D unclear. The CDR3 is 14 residues long. The ends were cut back, 7 bases at V and 0 bases at J, with 12 bases in the middle. CDR1 and CDR2 from the germline V gene are LNHDA and SQIVND (reference sequence). The CDR3 sequence is CASIQDYMNTEAFF. In DNA form, the CDR3 reads TGTGCCAGTATCCAGGACTACATGAACACTGAAGCTTTCTTT.

The chain links TRBV7-2 to TRBJ1-5; possible D gene TRBD1, 5 bases. Trimming left V 1 base short and J 0 bases short, with 13 bases between. CDR1 is SGHTA and CDR2 is FQGNSA in the germline V gene. CDR3 size: 17 residues. This CDR3 reads CASSLGSGRNSNQPQHF. Here the CDR3 DNA reads TGTGCCAGCAGCTTAGGGTCGGGGCGGAATAGCAATCAGCCCCAGCATTTT.

This chain links TRBV29-1 with TRBJ2-3; no clear D gene. Looked up from germline, CDR1 is SQVTM and CDR2 is ANQGSEA. V was clipped by 1 base and J by 7 bases, with 12 bases between them. The CDR3 spans 13 residues. The CDR3 DNA is TGCAGCGTTGAAGCGGAAGTATTATATACGCAGTATTTT. Its protein product is CSVEAEVLYTQYF.

This chain links TRBV18 with TRBJ1-1; the D is unclear. The CDR3 contains 14 residues. Germline-derived CDR1 and CDR2 are KGHSH and LQKENI. V was shortened by 3 bases and J by 5 bases, with 13 bases between the two germline ends. The CDR3 DNA follows: TGTGCCAGCTCACCTCCCCTACCGGGGACTGAAGCTTTCTTT. Amino acid sequence: CASSPPLPGTEAFF.

This clone was detected only a few times. The sample has other DNA sequences that encode this CDR3 too. This chain joins TRBV7-9 and TRBJ1-1; maybe TRBD1 (5 bases). The CDR3 is made up of 13 amino acids. Germline lookup yields CDR1 SEHNR and CDR2 FQNEAQ (reference sequence). The ends were cut back, 5 bases at V and 1 base at J, with 8 bases in the middle. CDR3 in amino acids: CASSRDGNTEAFF. For the CDR3, the DNA is TGTGCCAGCAGCAGGGACGGGAACACTGAAGCTTTCTTT. Together with reference TRBV7-9 and TRBJ1-1, the CDR3 gives the full variable domain: DTGVSQNPRHKITKRGQNVTFRCDPISEHNRLYWYRQTLGQGPEFLTYFQNEAQLEKSRLLSDRFSAERPKGSFSTLEIQRTEQGDSAMYLCASSRDGNTEAFFGQGTRLTVV.

The rearrangement uses TRBV30 and TRBJ2-7, with 7 nucleotides matching TRBD1. The CDR3 extends over 12 amino acids. Trimming cost V 4 bases and J 1 base; bases outside gene matches: 1. From germline, CDR1 is GTSNPN and CDR2 SVGIG (reference sequence). In nucleotides, the CDR3 is TGTGCCTGGAACAGGGGATCCTACGAGCAGTACTTC. Translated, it gives CAWNRGSYEQYF.

About this clone: One end of the junction varies from germline; a read error may be responsible. This chain links TRBV15 with TRBJ2-2, with a possible D match to TRBD1 (5 bases). Germline CDR1 and CDR2: LNHNV and YYDKDF (reference sequence). This CDR3 has 15 amino acids. CDR3 residues: CATTRTTGDTGELFF. CDR3 bases: TGTGCCACCACCAGAACCACAGGAGACACCGGGGAGCTGTTTTTT. Full variable domain (outside the CDR3, taken from reference TRBV15 and TRBJ2-2): DAMVIQNPRYQVTQFGKPVTLSCSQTLNHNVMYWYQQKSSQAPKLLFHYYDKDFNNEADTPDNFQSRRPNTSFCFLDIRSPGLGDTAMYLCATTRTTGDTGELFFGEGSRLTVL.

The chain joins TRBV13 to TRBJ2-7, with a possible D match to TRBD2 (6 bases). This CDR3 region has 15 residues. Germline assignment: CDR1 PRHDT and CDR2 FYEKMQ (reference sequence). V was clipped by 3 bases and J by 0 bases, with 12 bases between them. The CDR3 is CASSFSGPISYEQYF. In nucleotides, the CDR3 is TGTGCCAGCAGCTTCAGCGGGCCCATCTCCTACGAGCAGTACTTC.